The present T cell receptor (beta chain) was sequenced within a study of monozygotic twins with cystic fibrosis. Study results and caveats: Clonality was generally low (median approximately 0.0088), higher in the most severe patients. Monozygotic CF twin pairs shared significantly more nucleotide-identical clonotypes than unrelated CF individuals did.

Some clones are missing from TCRdb's copy, which holds only in-frame ones; the method was immunoSEQ multiplex PCR. The sample lists approximately 34,000 clones; 90% to 97% were seen once. About this clone itself: Its antigen is unknown.

This TCR was sampled from a girl aged 2 to 9 with cystic fibrosis. Material for sequencing was blood.

CDR3: CASSPRGDNQPQHF. CDR3 nucleotides: TGTGCCAGCTCACCACGGGGGGACAATCAGCCCCAGCATTTT. The chain combines TRBV18 with TRBJ1-5, with D maybe TRBD1 (5 bases). The germline CDR1 and CDR2 sequences are KGHSH and LQKENI. The CDR3 is made up of 14 amino acids. V was trimmed by 1 base and J by 3 bases, leaving 7 bases between them.